Following are 25 T cell receptor beta chains from one sample sequenced in a study of T-cell memory formation after mild COVID-19. MiXCR, run by TCRdb on the 5' RACE reads, gives a single entry per CDR3 protein. The table has fewer than 650,000 distinct CDR3 sequences, about 22% seen once. The sequencing sample was made of PBMCs or a T cell subset sorted from them (not recorded which). The receptors derive from an adult woman who had mild COVID-19 (a few samples of this study predate the infection). Cell type and time point are not known.

The chain links TRBV20-1 to TRBJ1-4; D possibly corresponds to TRBD1 (5 bases). The CDR3 length is 12 residues. Trimming cost V 7 bases and J 6 bases, with 12 bases left between them. Germline CDR1 DFQATT, CDR2 SNEGSKA (reference sequence). CDR3 coding DNA: TGCAGTGGTTCAGCCAGGGATGAAAAACTGTTTTTT. This translates into CSGSARDEKLFF.

This clonotype was seen ten or more times. V and J are TRBV20-1 and TRBJ2-7, with D possibly matching TRBD2 (5 bases). The CDR3 sequence is 14 residues long. From germline, CDR1 is DFQATT and CDR2 SNEGSKA (reference sequence). V lost 5 bases to trimming and J lost 5 bases, with 19 bases between them. The CDR3 DNA reads as TGCAGTGCTTCCCTCCCGGGATCCTTAAACGAGCAGTACTTC. This translates into CSASLPGSLNEQYF.

This clonotype was observed a few times. The J gene is TRBJ2-2, the V gene TRBV7-9; D gene unclear. This CDR3 comprises 13 residues. The germline V and J ends were trimmed by 5 bases and 2 bases, with 6 bases remaining between them. Germline values: CDR1 SEHNR, CDR2 FQNEAQ (reference sequence). The CDR3, as DNA: TGTGCCAGCAGCCACAGCAACACCGGGGAGCTGTTTTTT. It yields the protein CASSHSNTGELFF.

The J gene is TRBJ1-1, the V gene TRBV11-2, with D unresolved. CDR1 is SGHAT and CDR2 is FQNNGV in the germline V gene. This CDR3 is built from 17 residues. Trimming stripped 3 bases from V and 6 bases from J, with 23 bases between. DNA for the CDR3: TGTGCCAGCAGCTTCGACTCGGGCGGGTTCAGGTCCGCTGAAGCTTTCTTT. It specifies CASSFDSGGFRSAEAFF.

The genes are TRBV30 and TRBJ1-5; a possible D gene is TRBD1 (6 bases). The V end was cut by 5 bases, the J end by 6 bases, with 11 bases between. Germline V gene data show CDR1 as GTSNPN and CDR2 as SVGIG (reference sequence). The CDR3 extends over 12 amino acids. The CDR3 spells CAWAQGSQPQHF. Here the CDR3 DNA reads TGTGCCTGGGCACAGGGAAGTCAGCCCCAGCATTTT.

The chain links TRBV11-2 to TRBJ2-7; either TRBD1 or TRBD2 may supply D (5 bases each). This CDR3 spans 15 amino acids. The germline V gene has CDR1 SGHAT and CDR2 FQNNGV. V was shortened by 1 base and J by 5 bases, with 15 bases between the two germline ends. The CDR3 DNA sequence: TGTGCCAGCAGCTTAGGTCGGGGACGGGGCGACGAGCAGTACTTC. It codes for CASSLGRGRGDEQYF.

The chain recombines TRBV24-1 with TRBJ2-1, with TRBD2 matching over 11 bases. Germline V lookup: CDR1 KGHDR, CDR2 SFDVKD. There are 16 residues in the CDR3. V gave up 1 base and J gave up 3 bases; unmatched junction bases: 1. The CDR3 bases are TGTGCCACCAGTGATTTAGGACTAGCGGGCTACAATGAGCAGTTCTTC. This codes for CATSDLGLAGYNEQFF.

The chain joins TRBV20-1 to TRBJ1-2; D possibly corresponds to TRBD1 (5 bases). Trimming took off 6 bases at V and 7 bases at J, with 15 bases between the two ends. The length of the CDR3 is 12 residues. The germline V gene has CDR1 DFQATT and CDR2 SNEGSKA (reference sequence). CDR3 sequence reads: CSAWDPPGGYTF. In DNA, the CDR3 is TGCAGTGCCTGGGACCCCCCGGGTGGCTACACCTTC.

This clonotype has just a few counts. V gene TRBV7-9 combines with J gene TRBJ2-7; 8 bases map to TRBD1. The CDR3 consists of 15 residues. V shed 4 bases, J shed 2 bases, and the junction held 7 bases outside the gene matches. Germline V gene lookup returns CDR1 SEHNR and CDR2 FQNEAQ (reference sequence). The CDR3 protein is CASSYPQQGAYEQYF. The CDR3 DNA reads as TGTGCCAGCAGCTACCCGCAACAGGGGGCCTACGAGCAGTACTTC.

The chain joins TRBV27 to TRBJ1-2; 9 bases agree with TRBD1. V was pared by 6 bases and J by 4 bases, with 9 bases of the junction left unmatched. The germline V gene encodes CDR1 MNHEY and CDR2 SMNVEV (reference sequence). The CDR3 loop spans 15 amino acids. CDR3 in DNA: TGTGCCAGCAGCCTAGGGACAGGGAACCCCTATGGCTACACCTTC. Amino acid sequence: CASSLGTGNPYGYTF.

This clonotype was observed a few times. The chain employs TRBV12-5 and TRBJ1-1; 9 bases align to TRBD1. CDR3 length equals 17 residues. V lost 1 base and J lost 4; bases outside the gene matches: 10. Germline lookup yields CDR1 LGHNT and CDR2 FRNRAP. Here the CDR3 DNA reads TGTGCTAGTGGTTTGGACCGGGACAGGGTTTTCGGCACTGAAGCTTTCTTT. It is translated as CASGLDRDRVFGTEAFF.

A few counts support this clonotype. V usage is TRBV5-1 and J usage is TRBJ2-7; TRBD1 aligns across 7 bases. CDR3 size: 15 residues. V lost 4 bases and J lost 4; bases outside the gene matches: 11. Germline V lookup: CDR1 SGHRS, CDR2 YFSETQ. CDR3 sequence: CASSLTWDSIYEQYF. In DNA form, the CDR3 reads TGCGCCAGCAGCCTGACATGGGACAGCATTTACGAGCAGTACTTC.

This chain uses TRBV7-2 with TRBJ2-1; D is undetermined. V lost 6 bases, J lost 9 bases, and 12 bases lay in between. The germline V gene has CDR1 SGHTA and CDR2 FQGNSA. The CDR3 has 12 amino acids. CDR3 nucleotides: TGTGCCAGCAGTGGACGGATGGGTGAGCAGTTCTTC. It encodes CASSGRMGEQFF.

V and J are TRBV5-1 and TRBJ2-6; no reliable D call. Germline V lookup: CDR1 SGHRS, CDR2 YFSETQ. The V gene lost 0 bases and the J gene lost 6 bases, with 10 bases spanning the gap. The CDR3 contains 15 residues. CDR3 in DNA: TGCGCCAGCAGCTTGGCGTCAGCAACGGCCAACGTCCTGACTTTC. It yields the protein CASSLASATANVLTF.

This clonotype was observed a handful of times. The rearrangement joins TRBV28 to TRBJ2-1; 14 bases line up with TRBD2. J gave up 10 bases and V 6 bases, and 8 bases lay outside the gene matches. The length of the CDR3 is 15 residues. The germline V gene has CDR1 MDHEN and CDR2 SYDVKM. CDR3 amino acids: CASRGGTSGRDEQFF. In DNA, the CDR3 is TGTGCCAGCAGGGGCGGGACTAGCGGGAGAGACGAGCAGTTCTTC. The entire variable domain, with the rest obtained from reference TRBV28 and TRBJ2-1, is as follows: DVKVTQSSRYLVKRTGEKVFLECVQDMDHENMFWYRQDPGLGLRLIYFSYDVKMKEKGDIPEGYSVSREKKERFSLILESASTNQTSMYLCASRGGTSGRDEQFFGPGTRLTVL.

This clonotype was observed a few times. The chain recombines TRBV30 with TRBJ2-3; no clear D gene. From germline, CDR1 is GTSNPN and CDR2 SVGIG (reference sequence). This CDR3 is 11 amino acids long. Trimming cost V 3 bases and J 11 bases, with 12 bases left between them. CDR3 region: CAWRDLRLQYF. The CDR3 bases are TGTGCCTGGAGGGATTTGAGACTGCAGTATTTT.

This clonotype appeared a few times. The J gene is TRBJ2-3, the V gene TRBV7-9; D may match TRBD1 or TRBD2 (5 bases each). The CDR3 totals 17 residues. Germline-derived CDR1 and CDR2 are SEHNR and FQNEAQ (reference sequence). V was trimmed by 4 bases and J by 2 bases, leaving 19 bases between them. The CDR3 region has the DNA TGTGCCAGCAGCTCAGCCACTAGTCAGGGCAACACAGATACGCAGTATTTT. Translation gives CASSSATSQGNTDTQYF.

This clonotype was observed many times. CDR3: CASSWGQGPNQPQHF. Here the CDR3 DNA reads TGTGCCAGCAGCTGGGGACAGGGGCCTAATCAGCCCCAGCATTTT. J is TRBJ1-5 and V is TRBV5-5; 10 bases are a match to TRBD1. CDR1 is SGHKS and CDR2 is YYEKEE in the germline V gene (reference sequence). The CDR3 runs to 15 residues. With V trimmed by 3 bases and J by 4 bases, 4 bases remained unmatched.

CDR3 protein: CATSDSGQSYEQYF. The CDR3 DNA reads as TGTGCCACCAGTGACTCCGGACAGTCCTACGAGCAGTACTTC. The chain joins TRBV24-1 to TRBJ2-7, with a tentative D call TRBD1 (6 bases). Germline assignment: CDR1 KGHDR and CDR2 SFDVKD. Trimming left V 4 bases short and J 1 base short, with 10 bases between. The CDR3 consists of 14 residues.

This clonotype was picked up a small number of times. V and J are TRBV7-9 and TRBJ2-7, with D possibly matching TRBD2 (6 bases). Trimming removed 0 bases at V and 3 bases at J, with 12 bases between. The CDR3 extends over 15 amino acids. Looked up from germline, CDR1 is SEHNR and CDR2 is FQNEAQ (reference sequence). The CDR3 DNA sequence: TGTGCCAGCAGCTTAGCTAGCGGACTTTACTACGAGCAGTACTTC. It codes for CASSLASGLYYEQYF.

This clonotype was seen a few times. DNA of the CDR3: TGTGCCAGCATCGCTTATAGCACTGAAGCTTTCTTT. Protein sequence: CASIAYSTEAFF. The chain carries TRBV7-9 and TRBJ1-1; D gene unclear. Per the germline V gene, CDR1 is SEHNR and CDR2 is FQNEAQ (reference sequence). V was clipped by 7 bases and J by 4 bases, with 10 bases between them. There are 12 residues in the CDR3.

This clonotype was found a few times. This chain joins TRBV9 and TRBJ2-7, with D unresolved. Germline CDR1 reads SGDLS; CDR2 reads YYNGEE. V lost 1 base and J lost 5, with 10 bases in between. The CDR3 length is 13 residues. DNA of the CDR3: TGTGCCAGCAGCGTAACTGGAGCCGACGAGCAGTACTTC. It yields the protein CASSVTGADEQYF.

The chain combines TRBV15 with TRBJ2-7; D possibly matches TRBD1 or TRBD2 (5 bases each). Germline values: CDR1 LNHNV, CDR2 YYDKDF (reference sequence). With 8 bases removed from V and 3 bases from J, the gap between germline ends came to 23 bases. The CDR3 extends over 16 amino acids. The CDR3, as DNA: TGTGCCACCGGACCTCCGGGACCTAAGATTCTCTACGAGCAGTACTTC. Protein: CATGPPGPKILYEQYF. Together with reference TRBV15 and TRBJ2-7, the CDR3 gives the full variable domain: DAMVIQNPRYQVTQFGKPVTLSCSQTLNHNVMYWYQQKSSQAPKLLFHYYDKDFNNEADTPDNFQSRRPNTSFCFLDIRSPGLGDTAMYLCATGPPGPKILYEQYFGPGTRLTVT.

In DNA form, the CDR3 reads TGTGCCAGCAGTTTCACCGGGGGCCATCAGCCCCAGCATTTT. It is translated as CASSFTGGHQPQHF. This chain connects TRBV12-3 or TRBV12-4 to TRBJ1-5; the D gene is possibly TRBD1 (6 bases). The germline V and J ends were trimmed by 3 bases and 5 bases, with 11 bases remaining between them. The CDR3 is 14 residues long.

The CDR3 coding sequence is TGCAGTGCTAGAGATCTTAGAGCAGAAGAGACCCAGTACTTC. Translation: CSARDLRAEETQYF. The V call is TRBV20-1, the J call TRBJ2-5; unclear D gene. The CDR3 covers 14 residues. Germline CDR1 and CDR2: DFQATT and SNEGSKA (reference sequence). V gave up 0 bases and J gave up 3 bases, with 11 bases separating them.